This T cell receptor (beta chain) comes out of a study of cytomegalovirus exposure and HLA in healthy donors. The primer mix had 60 Vbeta and 13 Jbeta primers. TCRdb keeps only in-frame clones here, not all; method: immunoSEQ multiplex PCR. This sample has almost 70,000 clones, with 65% to 70% found just once. Germline V gene data show CDR1 as SNHLY and CDR2 as FYNNEI. The CDR3 is 13 residues long. V lost 6 bases, J lost 1 base, and 10 bases lay in between. This clone was recorded only once. Sequencing used PBMCs. The gene calls are TRBV2 and TRBJ2-7; the D is unclear. This receptor was obtained from a male donor in good health and CMV-seropositive. The CDR3 sequence: CASREQRSYEQYF. The CDR3 coding sequence is TGTGCCAGCAGGGAACAGCGTTCCTACGAGCAGTACTTC.